These 13 T cell receptor beta chains came from one sample sequenced in a study of blood T cell repertoires in COVID-19. Assay: immunoSEQ multiplex PCR; the TCRdb copy retains only in-frame clones and omits some. The repertoire consists of under 200,000 clones, with approximately 90% occurring once and the leading ten covering under 6.5%. Sequenced: peripheral blood. These receptors all come from a man in his forties with active or convalescent COVID-19.

This clone was counted between two and nine times. The chain joins TRBV6-1 to TRBJ1-1; 9 nucleotides align to TRBD1. The ends lost 3 bases at V and 5 bases at J; junction bases unmatched: 7. This CDR3 comprises 15 residues. The germline V gene has CDR1 MNHNS and CDR2 SASEGT. This CDR3 is CASSDGDRAVTEAFF. The CDR3 nucleotides read TGTGCCAGCAGTGACGGGGACAGGGCGGTTACTGAAGCTTTCTTT.

The gene calls are TRBV18 and TRBJ2-5; TRBD2 might be the D (6 bases). Germline V CDR1 and CDR2: KGHSH, LQKENI. V was shortened by 3 bases and J by 6 bases, with 14 bases between the two germline ends. The CDR3 contains 14 residues. The CDR3 reads CASSPAGGIKTQYF. Written as DNA, the CDR3 is TGTGCCAGCTCACCCGCGGGCGGGATAAAGACCCAGTACTTC.

This clone was observed a single time. This chain uses TRBV4-2 with TRBJ2-7; D unclear. The CDR3 length is 15 residues. CDR1 LGHNA and CDR2 YNFKEQ come from the germline V gene. Trimming cost V 4 bases and J 2 bases, with 15 bases left between them. DNA for the CDR3: TGTGCCAGCAGCCCTACACGAGGAGCGACCTACGAGCAGTACTTC. It specifies CASSPTRGATYEQYF.

The V gene is TRBV7-6, the J gene TRBJ1-1; TRBD1 agrees at 7 bases. Germline assignment: CDR1 SGHVS and CDR2 FNYEAQ. The CDR3 spans 13 residues. V lost 5 bases and J lost 5; bases outside the gene matches: 5. CDR3 nucleotide sequence: TGTGCCAGCAGCCACGACAGGGTGACTGAAGCTTTCTTT. It yields the protein CASSHDRVTEAFF.

This chain joins TRBV4-3 and TRBJ2-2; 12 nucleotides line up with TRBD2. CDR3 length: 17 residues. CDR1 is LGHNA, CDR2 YSLEER, per germline. Trimming took 1 base from V and 7 from J; bases not matched to a gene: 7. CDR3 in amino acids: CASSQAALAGGYGELFF. The CDR3, as DNA: TGCGCCAGCAGCCAAGCAGCACTAGCGGGGGGATACGGGGAGCTGTTTTTT.

This sequence joins TRBV5-1 and TRBJ2-7, with 11 bases lining up with TRBD2. Germline loops: CDR1 SGHRS, CDR2 YFSETQ. CDR3 size: 15 residues. The V segment lost 4 bases and the J segment 4 bases; nucleotides outside the gene matches: 7. CDR3 sequence reads: CASSTSGLAAYEQYF. For the CDR3, the DNA is TGCGCCAGCAGCACCTCGGGACTAGCGGCTTACGAGCAGTACTTC.

The chain couples TRBV6-5 to TRBJ2-7, with a tentative D call TRBD1 (6 bases). The CDR3 runs to 14 residues. V lost 6 bases to trimming and J lost 3 bases, with 15 bases between them. The V gene's germline CDR1 is MNHEY and CDR2 SVGAGI. The CDR3: CASRSPGQSYEQYF. In DNA, the CDR3 is TGTGCCAGCAGGTCTCCGGGACAAAGCTACGAGCAGTACTTC.

The CDR3 here is CASSVTGGTEAFF. CDR3 nucleotides: TGTGCCAGCAGCGTCACAGGAGGGACTGAAGCTTTCTTT. The chain recombines TRBV9 with TRBJ1-1; a weak D match, TRBD1 (5 bases). The germline V and J ends were trimmed by 2 bases and 5 bases, with 10 bases remaining between them. The CDR3 runs to 13 residues. Per germline, CDR1 SGDLS and CDR2 YYNGEE. Complete variable domain (other parts from reference TRBV9 and TRBJ1-1): DSGVTQTPKHLITATGQRVTLRCSPRSGDLSVYWYQQSLDQGLQFLIQYYNGEERAKGNILERFSAQQFPDLHSELNLSSLELGDSALYFCASSVTGGTEAFFGQGTRLTVV.

This rearrangement joins TRBV5-4 to TRBJ2-7; TRBD1 agrees at 8 bases. The V segment lost 3 bases and the J segment 6 bases; nucleotides outside the gene matches: 11. The CDR3 sequence is 15 residues long. The germline V gene encodes CDR1 SGHNT and CDR2 YYREEE (reference sequence). The CDR3 region is CASSSLSTGVSEQYF. The DNA for the CDR3 is TGTGCCAGCAGCTCCCTATCGACAGGGGTAAGCGAGCAGTACTTC.

The chain links TRBV18 to TRBJ1-1, with TRBD1 matching 10 bases. Trimming removed 0 bases from V and 4 bases from J; junction bases left unmatched: 5. Germline-derived CDR1 and CDR2 are KGHSH and LQKENI. This CDR3 is 16 amino acids long. The CDR3 DNA reads as TGTGCCAGCTCACCACCGGGACAGGGGCTTATCACTGAAGCTTTCTTT. This sequence encodes CASSPPGQGLITEAFF.

The CDR3 reads CASSPARGASSEAFF. CDR3 coding DNA: TGTGCCAGCTCACCAGCCAGGGGTGCGAGCTCTGAAGCTTTCTTT. The chain links TRBV18 to TRBJ1-1; tentative D call: TRBD1 (6 bases). Germline V CDR1 and CDR2: KGHSH, LQKENI. The CDR3 is made up of 15 amino acids. V lost 2 bases and J lost 6, with 16 bases in between.

In this sample, this clone turned up once. The chain has TRBV6-2 or TRBV6-3 and TRBJ2-4; D is ambiguous. The germline V gene has CDR1 MNHEY and CDR2 SVGEGT. V was clipped by 0 bases and J by 5 bases, with 8 bases between them. The CDR3 has 14 residues. For the CDR3, the DNA is TGTGCCAGCAGTTACTCGAACAGCCAAAACATTCAGTACTTC. This encodes CASSYSNSQNIQYF.

V and J are TRBV7-2 and TRBJ2-7, with a weak D call TRBD1 (5 bases). Trimming pared 1 base from V and 0 bases from J, leaving 10 bases between. The CDR3 runs to 15 residues. The germline V gene encodes CDR1 SGHTA and CDR2 FQGNSA. CDR3 DNA sequence: TGTGCCAGCAGCTTAGATGACAGCTTCTCCTACGAGCAGTACTTC. This codes for CASSLDDSFSYEQYF.